Sequencing of this T cell receptor (beta chain) was carried out in a study of cytomegalovirus exposure and HLA in healthy donors. General observations from the study: In a later analysis, parvovirus B19, influenza, CMV and Epstein-Barr virus appeared linked to several top co-occurrence clusters. Later, an analysis showed that TCR beta chains associated with HLA were more clonally expanded than others that were equally common.

A word on this clone: Its antigen is unknown.

With 60 Vbeta and 13 Jbeta primers, the PCR was carried out. The table came from immunoSEQ multiplex PCR; TCRdb's copy has only in-frame clones and leaves some out. The top ten hold less than 2.5% of the sample, which has about 82,000 clones, around 90% seen once. The TCR comes from a man younger than 35 in good health and CMV-seronegative. Material: PBMCs.

CDR3 protein: CASSQSTSGRINEQFF. CDR3 coding DNA: TGCGCCAGCAGCCAATCGACTAGCGGGAGAATAAATGAGCAGTTCTTC. The V gene is TRBV4-3, the J gene TRBJ2-1; 12 nucleotides match TRBD2. Germline-derived CDR1 and CDR2 are LGHNA and YSLEER. V was clipped by 2 bases and J by 7 bases; unmatched bases: 6. This CDR3 has 16 amino acids.